The rows below give T cell receptor beta chains drawn from one sample of a study of neurological immune-mediated disorders. TCRdb re-called the 5' RACE reads through MiXCR, storing one row per CDR3 protein. The table lists 27,000 or so distinct CDR3 sequences, approximately 3.2% of them singletons. Source material: PBMCs. These receptors were obtained from a woman under 40 with multiple sclerosis. Each CDR3 is given with its conserved first and last residue. A D gene is named only where the DNA matches it firmly. Clone size is shown for a subset of rows, as once, few, many or a class of expanded clone.

j_gene,abundance,d_gene,v_gene,CDR3nt,CDR3aa
TRBJ1-2,many,-,TRBV7-9,TGTGCCAGCAGCCTAGAGACAGCTAACTATGGCTACACCTTC,CASSLETANYGYTF
TRBJ2-7,-,-,TRBV27,TGTGCCAGCAGTTTTGCGGGGGCTTACGAGCAGTACTTC,CASSFAGAYEQYF
TRBJ2-2,many,TRBD1,TRBV20-1,TGCAGTGCTTGGACAGGGAGTAACACCGGGGAGCTGTTTTTT,CSAWTGSNTGELFF
TRBJ2-1,few,-,TRBV29-1,TGCAGCACCAAGACAGGCCCATACAATGAGCAGTTCTTC,CSTKTGPYNEQFF
TRBJ2-1,many,-,TRBV5-1,TGCGCCAGCAGCTTGACCCTAAACTCCAATGAGCAGTTCTTC,CASSLTLNSNEQFF
TRBJ1-6,many,-,TRBV4-3,TGCGCCAGCAGCCAAGATGGCAGGAACAATTCACCCCTCAACTTT,CASSQDGRNNSPLNF
TRBJ2-5,many,-,TRBV20-1,TGCAGTGCTAGAGATCCCTACTATAGCCGAGAGACCCAGTACTTC,CSARDPYYSRETQYF
TRBJ1-2,many,-,TRBV2,TGTGCCAGCAGTGAAGCGCGTCTCGATGGCTACACCTTC,CASSEARLDGYTF
TRBJ2-7,many,TRBD1,TRBV5-1,TGCGCCAGCAGCACGACAGGGTACGAGCAGTACTTC,CASSTTGYEQYF
TRBJ2-7,many,-,TRBV7-2,TGTGCCAGCAGCTTTACGGACACGAGCTACGAGCAGTACTTC,CASSFTDTSYEQYF
TRBJ1-5,many,-,TRBV28,TGTGCCAGCAGTTTATCGGACAAACCACAGAATTTT,CASSLSDKPQNF
TRBJ2-5,many,-,TRBV9,TGTGCCAGCAGCGTAGACGGTATAAAACAAGAGACCCAGTACTTC,CASSVDGIKQETQYF
TRBJ1-2,medium-sized,-,TRBV12-3/TRBV12-4,TGTGCCAGCAGCGAGGCCTGGGTAGAGGGCTACACCTTC,CASSEAWVEGYTF
TRBJ2-1,many,-,TRBV20-1,TGCAGTGCTAGCCCGTGGGCGGGATTGACAAGGGGCGCTGAGCAGTTCTTC,CSASPWAGLTRGAEQFF
TRBJ2-1,medium-sized,-,TRBV5-1,TGCGCCAGCAGCTTGGGGGGACTTCACTCCTACAATGAGCAGTTCTTC,CASSLGGLHSYNEQFF
TRBJ1-6,many,-,TRBV5-1,TGCGCCAGCAGCTTGGATGGGGCAGATTCACCCCTCCACTTT,CASSLDGADSPLHF
TRBJ2-2,many,-,TRBV29-1,TGCAGCGTTGAAGGCCCAAGACGGCCAGGGGAGCTGTTTTTT,CSVEGPRRPGELFF
TRBJ2-1,many,TRBD2,TRBV12-3/TRBV12-4,TGTGCCAGCAGTTTAGGCGGGAGTATCTACAATGAGCAGTTCTTC,CASSLGGSIYNEQFF
TRBJ1-3,few,-,TRBV27,TGTGCCAGCAGTACAAGAGGAACTGGAAACACCATATATTTT,CASSTRGTGNTIYF
TRBJ1-5,many,TRBD1,TRBV12-3/TRBV12-4,TGTGCCAGCAGTCGCGACAGGGTATATCAGCCCCAGAATTTT,CASSRDRVYQPQNF
TRBJ2-7,medium-sized,-,TRBV28,TGTGCCAGCAGTTTGACCCCCGTAAGGGTGGGCTACGAGCAGTACTTC,CASSLTPVRVGYEQYF
TRBJ1-5,-,TRBD1,TRBV18,TGTGCCAGCTCATCAACAGGGGCCAATCAGCCCCAGAATTTT,CASSSTGANQPQNF
TRBJ2-5,many,-,TRBV2,TGTGCCAGCGTCCGGGACGTGGGTCAAGAGACCCAGTACTTC,CASVRDVGQETQYF
TRBJ2-1,medium-sized,TRBD2,TRBV29-1,TGCAGCGTCGAGCGGGGGAGCTCCTACAATGAGCAGTTCTTC,CSVERGSSYNEQFF
TRBJ2-2,many,TRBD1,TRBV5-1,TGCGCCAGCAGCATTACGACAGGGGGTTCCACCGGGGAGCTGTTTTTT,CASSITTGGSTGELFF
TRBJ2-7,many,TRBD2,TRBV2,TGTGCCAGCAGCACGGATTGGGCTAGCGGGTGCTTC,CASSTDWASGCF
TRBJ1-5,many,-,TRBV6-5,TGTGCCAGCAGTCCAGAACCCGGTGGGCCCCAGAATTTT,CASSPEPGGPQNF
TRBJ2-7,few,-,TRBV12-3/TRBV12-4,TGTGCCAGAGCCGGGCAAGAGCAGTACTTC,CARAGQEQYF
TRBJ1-5,many,-,TRBV4-2,TGTGCCAGCAGCCCGGGGAATCAGCCCCAGCATTTT,CASSPGNQPQHF
TRBJ1-5,many,-,TRBV20-1,TGCAGTGCTAGAGAAACGGGTTATAGCAATCAGCCCCAGAATTTT,CSARETGYSNQPQNF
TRBJ2-2,many,TRBD2,TRBV20-1,TGCAGTGCTAGCCGGGGGGGAGCCGGGGAGCTGTTTTTT,CSASRGGAGELFF
TRBJ1-2,few,-,TRBV7-9,TGTGCCAGCAGCTTAGAACGGGTTAACTATGGCTACACCTTC,CASSLERVNYGYTF
TRBJ2-3,-,-,TRBV20-1,TGCAGTGCTAGAGACGGCCCGCCATGGGCGCAGTATTTT,CSARDGPPWAQYF
TRBJ2-7,many,-,TRBV27,TGTGCCAGCAGTTTTGGTCAAGCGGCTGTTCTGTACTTC,CASSFGQAAVLYF
TRBJ2-2,many,-,TRBV5-1,TGCGCCAGCAGCTTGGTCGGGAACACCGGGGAGCTGTTTTTT,CASSLVGNTGELFF
TRBJ2-7,many,-,TRBV5-1,TGCGCCAGCAGCTTACAGGGCCCAGACGAGCAGTACTTC,CASSLQGPDEQYF
TRBJ2-7,many,-,TRBV7-9,TGTGCCAGCAGCTTAGGTTCGTCTAGGCCCTACGAGCAGTACTTC,CASSLGSSRPYEQYF
TRBJ2-4,many,TRBD1,TRBV6-5,TGTGCCAGCAGCTGGGACAGGGGGCGCGCCAAAAACATTCAGTACTTC,CASSWDRGRAKNIQYF
TRBJ1-4,many,-,TRBV20-1,TGCAGTGCTAGCGGGCGGGGTTTAGAAAAACTGTTTTTT,CSASGRGLEKLFF
TRBJ2-7,many,TRBD2,TRBV27,TGTGCCAGCAGAACACTAGCGGGAGGTTCCAGCGAGCAGTACTTC,CASRTLAGGSSEQYF
TRBJ2-2,many,-,TRBV20-1,TGCAGTGCCTCGACAGGAGGAGGCGGGGAGCTGTTTTTT,CSASTGGGGELFF